Sequencing of this T cell receptor (beta chain) was carried out in a study of human T cells and chemical hapten exposure. The time point denotes: patch test 1, 2 weeks after DPC sensitization. Treatment meaning: therapeutic diphenylcyclopropenone sensitization with weekly scalp DPC. The study drew its donors from alopecia patients who were 18 to 70 years old and suitable for DPC. Each CDR3 protein gets one entry after TCRdb re-called the RACE reads with MiXCR. The data contain 75,000 to 95,000 distinct CDR3 sequences, 12% of them singletons. V shed 5 bases, J shed 0 bases, and the junction held 3 bases outside the gene matches. Looked up from germline, CDR1 is PRHDT and CDR2 is FYEKMQ (reference sequence). The CDR3 consists of 18 residues. In its sample, this clonotype was seen a few times.

The sequencing used whole blood, collected in connection with sensitization to the hapten diphenylcyclopropenone (DPC). This receptor was taken from a woman between 55 and 75 years old with alopecia areata. Some clones in this sample may be carry-over from other donors' samples. The chain combines TRBV13 with TRBJ2-6; 14 bases are a match to TRBD2. In nucleotides, the CDR3 is TGTGCCAGCAGCCCTGGGACTAGCGGGGGCTCTGGGGCCAACGTCCTGACTTTC. Its translation is CASSPGTSGGSGANVLTF.